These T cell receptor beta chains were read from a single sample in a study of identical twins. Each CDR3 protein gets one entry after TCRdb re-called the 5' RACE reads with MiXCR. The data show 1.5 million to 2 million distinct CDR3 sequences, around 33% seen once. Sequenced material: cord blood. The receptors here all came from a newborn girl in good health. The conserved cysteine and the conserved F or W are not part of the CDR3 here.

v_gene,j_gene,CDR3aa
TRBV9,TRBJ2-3,ASTSLAGGITDTQY
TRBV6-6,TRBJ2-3,ASSRPYTGADTQY
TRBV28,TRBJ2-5,ASSHSGRVNEQY
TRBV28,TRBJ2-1,ASSLPGQGSYNEQF
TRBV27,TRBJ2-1,ASSLWVAGSPDNKQF
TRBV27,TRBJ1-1,ASSSRARNTEAF
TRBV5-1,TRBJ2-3,ASSVSGNRGGDTQY
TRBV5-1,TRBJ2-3,ASSLGLAGLDTQY
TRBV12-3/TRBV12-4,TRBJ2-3,ASSPRGLAGLSHTQY
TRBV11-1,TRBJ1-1,ASSLSHLNTEAF
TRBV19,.,ASSIGLAYNEQY
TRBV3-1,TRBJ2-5,ASSPGHGPILETQY
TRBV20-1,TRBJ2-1,SASLLAATFIVGSYSEQF
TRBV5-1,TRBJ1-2,ASSLTQPTNYGYT
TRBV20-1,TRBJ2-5,SARARNEQY
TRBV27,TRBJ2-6,ASSFLLASGANVLT
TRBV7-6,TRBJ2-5,ASSLAQTQY
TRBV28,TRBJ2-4,ASSLGGASAKNIQY
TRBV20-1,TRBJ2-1,SARPIAGSSYNEQF
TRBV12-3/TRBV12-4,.,ASSNSGAYNEQY
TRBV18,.,ASSPPASGRATSYNEQY
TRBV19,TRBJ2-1,ASSILAGYNEQF
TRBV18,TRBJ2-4,ASQDSAKNIQY
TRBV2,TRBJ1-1,AGEDRAYSEAF
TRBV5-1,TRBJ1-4,ASRGVAGTNEKLF
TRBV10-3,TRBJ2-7,AIRTGGDEQY
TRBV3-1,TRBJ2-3,ASSQELAVVDTQY
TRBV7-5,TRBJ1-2,ISVSEAWGGQGKDCGYT
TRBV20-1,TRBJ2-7,SAQTGMAYEQY
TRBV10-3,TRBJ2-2,AIGGGTGANTGELF
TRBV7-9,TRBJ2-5,ASSYVPIETQY
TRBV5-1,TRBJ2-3,ASTRTGTSGGDTQY
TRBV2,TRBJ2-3,ASPPSGSSDTQY
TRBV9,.,ASSVGTSGLGEQY
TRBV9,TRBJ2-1,ASSVDRSASSYNEQF
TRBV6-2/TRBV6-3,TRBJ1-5,ASSTTNRFNSNQPQH
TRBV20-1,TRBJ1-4,SARTPREAREKLF
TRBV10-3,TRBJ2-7,AISGLAANEQY
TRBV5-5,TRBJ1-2,ASTSYYGYT
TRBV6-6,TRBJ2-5,ASSAGRQETQY
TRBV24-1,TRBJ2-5,ATSDLQVEGNYEQY
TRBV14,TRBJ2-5,ASSQVPLETQY
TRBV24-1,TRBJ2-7,AIRTSSSYEQY
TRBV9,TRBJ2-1,ASSPNLAGTSGRSEQF
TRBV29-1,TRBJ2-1,SAHGTSGSGNEQF
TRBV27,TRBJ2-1,ASSLYAGSYNEQF
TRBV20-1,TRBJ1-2,SARALRTAGGYT
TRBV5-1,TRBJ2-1,ASSFEIPNYNEQF